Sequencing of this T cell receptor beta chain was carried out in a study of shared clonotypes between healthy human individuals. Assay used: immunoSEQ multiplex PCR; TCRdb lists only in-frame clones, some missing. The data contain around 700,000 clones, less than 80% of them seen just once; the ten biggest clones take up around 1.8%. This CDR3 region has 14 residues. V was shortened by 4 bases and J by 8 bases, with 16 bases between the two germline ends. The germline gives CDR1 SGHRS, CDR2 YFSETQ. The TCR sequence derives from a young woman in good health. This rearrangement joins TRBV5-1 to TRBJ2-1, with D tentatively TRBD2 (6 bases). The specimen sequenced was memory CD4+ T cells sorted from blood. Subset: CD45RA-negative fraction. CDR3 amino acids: CASSTSGDRHEQFF. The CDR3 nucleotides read TGCGCCAGCAGCACCTCGGGAGACCGTCATGAGCAGTTCTTC.